The rows below give T cell receptor beta chains drawn from one sample of a study of identical twins. TCRdb re-called the 5' RACE reads with MiXCR, one entry per CDR3 protein. The table has fewer than 550,000 distinct CDR3 sequences, 13% to 15% seen once; the top ten hold roughly 0.43%. The same sample was also used in a study of yellow fever vaccine responses in identical twins.

The sample taken for sequencing was CD4+ T cells sorted from blood. Receptors were obtained from a woman in her late teens or twenties in good health. Both conserved end residues are part of each CDR3. The order of the fields is V gene, clone size, D gene, J gene, CDR3 DNA, CDR3 protein. The D gene is left open where the match is weak. Clone size, where shown, is once, few, many, or a class for clones that have expanded.

v_gene: TRBV29-1; abundance: NA; d_gene: NA; j_gene: TRBJ1-2; CDR3nt: TGCAGCGTTTTTCAGTTCGATGGCTACACCTTC; CDR3aa: CSVFQFDGYTF
v_gene: TRBV5-6; abundance: few; d_gene: TRBD1; j_gene: TRBJ2-3; CDR3nt: TGTGCCAGCAGCCTTCTTGGGACAGGGTTGACAGATACGCAGTATTTT; CDR3aa: CASSLLGTGLTDTQYF
v_gene: TRBV12-3/TRBV12-4; abundance: few; d_gene: TRBD1; j_gene: TRBJ1-5; CDR3nt: TGTGCCAGCAGTCAGGACAGGACCTTCGGGCCCCAGCATTTT; CDR3aa: CASSQDRTFGPQHF
v_gene: TRBV6-5; abundance: few; d_gene: TRBD2; j_gene: TRBJ2-3; CDR3nt: TGTGCCAGCAGTTACGCGGGAGTGTCAGATACGCAGTATTTT; CDR3aa: CASSYAGVSDTQYF
v_gene: TRBV19; abundance: NA; d_gene: TRBD1; j_gene: TRBJ2-2; CDR3nt: TGTGCCAGTAGTCGCCAACAGGGGTCCGGGGAGCTGTTTTTT; CDR3aa: CASSRQQGSGELFF
v_gene: TRBV15; abundance: many; d_gene: TRBD2; j_gene: TRBJ2-2; CDR3nt: TGTGCCACCAGCAGAGATCCTCGATGGGGCGGGACTAGCGAGAACACCGGGGAGCTGTTTTTT; CDR3aa: CATSRDPRWGGTSENTGELFF
v_gene: TRBV5-1; abundance: few; d_gene: TRBD2; j_gene: TRBJ2-3; CDR3nt: TGCGCCAGCAGCTTGCTTGGGACTAGCGGATTCACAGATACGCAGTATTTT; CDR3aa: CASSLLGTSGFTDTQYF
v_gene: TRBV6-1; abundance: NA; d_gene: NA; j_gene: TRBJ1-5; CDR3nt: TGTGCCAGCAGGCCACTAACACAGGGCCATCAGCCCCAGCATTTT; CDR3aa: CASRPLTQGHQPQHF
v_gene: TRBV24-1; abundance: NA; d_gene: NA; j_gene: TRBJ2-7; CDR3nt: TGTGCCACCAGTCCTGCGGGCCCAAGCTACGAGCAGTACTTC; CDR3aa: CATSPAGPSYEQYF
v_gene: TRBV11-2; abundance: few; d_gene: NA; j_gene: TRBJ2-2; CDR3nt: TGTGCCAGCAGCTTAGGAGCGAGGGGCGCCTTCACCGGGGAGCTGTTTTTT; CDR3aa: CASSLGARGAFTGELFF
v_gene: TRBV7-9; abundance: few; d_gene: NA; j_gene: TRBJ2-3; CDR3nt: TGTGCCAGCAGCTTAGGGCCAGGTGTCACAGATACGCAGTATTTT; CDR3aa: CASSLGPGVTDTQYF
v_gene: TRBV7-2; abundance: NA; d_gene: TRBD1; j_gene: TRBJ2-2; CDR3nt: TGTGCCAGCAGCCTTGCCGGGACAGGGTTCCCCGGGGAGCTGTTTTTT; CDR3aa: CASSLAGTGFPGELFF
v_gene: TRBV11-2; abundance: NA; d_gene: NA; j_gene: TRBJ2-3; CDR3nt: TGTGCCAGCAGCTTACCCCTAGGGAGCACAGATACGCAGTATTTT; CDR3aa: CASSLPLGSTDTQYF
v_gene: TRBV11-2; abundance: few; d_gene: NA; j_gene: TRBJ2-1; CDR3nt: TGTGCCAGCAGCTTAGGCCGGGACAACTACAATGAGCAGTTCTTC; CDR3aa: CASSLGRDNYNEQFF
v_gene: TRBV29-1; abundance: NA; d_gene: TRBD2; j_gene: TRBJ2-1; CDR3nt: TGCAGCGTTGCAAGAGTAGCTAGCGGATCCTACAATGAGCAGTTCTTC; CDR3aa: CSVARVASGSYNEQFF
v_gene: TRBV10-3; abundance: few; d_gene: TRBD2; j_gene: TRBJ2-1; CDR3nt: TGTGCCATCAGTGATGTGCGGGAGAACAATGAGCAGTTCTTC; CDR3aa: CAISDVRENNEQFF
v_gene: TRBV6-5; abundance: NA; d_gene: NA; j_gene: TRBJ2-1; CDR3nt: TGTGCCAGCAGGGACTCCCGGGCAAAGAGGAATGAGCAGTTCTTC; CDR3aa: CASRDSRAKRNEQFF
v_gene: TRBV3-1; abundance: few; d_gene: NA; j_gene: TRBJ2-1; CDR3nt: TGTGCCAGCAGCCAAGTCCTCCTATCCGCGGATGAGCAGTTCTTC; CDR3aa: CASSQVLLSADEQFF
v_gene: TRBV20-1; abundance: NA; d_gene: NA; j_gene: TRBJ2-2; CDR3nt: TGCAGCCCAGGGCTAGGTACCGGGGAGCTGTTTTTT; CDR3aa: CSPGLGTGELFF
v_gene: TRBV12-3/TRBV12-4; abundance: NA; d_gene: TRBD2; j_gene: TRBJ2-3; CDR3nt: TGTGCCAGCAGGACTAGCGGGAGGGTCGGAGATACGCAGTATTTT; CDR3aa: CASRTSGRVGDTQYF
v_gene: TRBV2; abundance: few; d_gene: TRBD1; j_gene: TRBJ2-5; CDR3nt: TGTGCCAGCAGTTACAGGGGACAGTACTTC; CDR3aa: CASSYRGQYF
v_gene: TRBV24-1; abundance: few; d_gene: TRBD2; j_gene: TRBJ2-5; CDR3nt: TGTGCCACCAGTGATTGGACTAGCGGCGAAGAGACCCAGTACTTC; CDR3aa: CATSDWTSGEETQYF
v_gene: TRBV12-3/TRBV12-4; abundance: few; d_gene: TRBD1; j_gene: TRBJ1-1; CDR3nt: TGTGCCAGCAGTTTGGGGACAGGGAGTGCTGAAGCTTTCTTT; CDR3aa: CASSLGTGSAEAFF
v_gene: TRBV18; abundance: NA; d_gene: NA; j_gene: TRBJ2-5; CDR3nt: TGTGCCAGCTCACCACTACTCGGGACTCCGCCAGGAGAGACCCAGTACTTC; CDR3aa: CASSPLLGTPPGETQYF
v_gene: TRBV7-7; abundance: few; d_gene: TRBD1; j_gene: TRBJ2-3; CDR3nt: TGTGCCAGCAGCCTGCGACAGGGAGATACGCAGTATTTT; CDR3aa: CASSLRQGDTQYF
v_gene: TRBV11-3; abundance: few; d_gene: NA; j_gene: TRBJ2-1; CDR3nt: TGTGCCAGCAGCGCACCCTTAGGGGAGCAGTTCTTC; CDR3aa: CASSAPLGEQFF
v_gene: TRBV11-2; abundance: few; d_gene: NA; j_gene: TRBJ1-1; CDR3nt: TGTGCCAGCAGCTTAAGGGCAGGCGTTATGAACACTGAAGCTTTCTTT; CDR3aa: CASSLRAGVMNTEAFF
v_gene: TRBV10-3; abundance: NA; d_gene: NA; j_gene: TRBJ2-7; CDR3nt: TGTGCCATCAGTGAGAACCCGGGACGGGCCTACGAGCAGTACTTC; CDR3aa: CAISENPGRAYEQYF
v_gene: TRBV4-2; abundance: many; d_gene: NA; j_gene: TRBJ2-5; CDR3nt: TGTGCCAGCAGCCAAGCGCTCAAGGAACAAGAGACCCAGTACTTC; CDR3aa: CASSQALKEQETQYF
v_gene: TRBV7-6; abundance: NA; d_gene: TRBD2; j_gene: TRBJ2-7; CDR3nt: TGTGCCAGCAGCCTCGGGACTAGCGGGGATACCTACGAGCAGTACTTC; CDR3aa: CASSLGTSGDTYEQYF
v_gene: TRBV3-1; abundance: NA; d_gene: TRBD2; j_gene: TRBJ2-1; CDR3nt: TGTGCCAGCAGCGGAGCGGGAGTCACGGGCAATGAGCAGTTCTTC; CDR3aa: CASSGAGVTGNEQFF
v_gene: TRBV12-3/TRBV12-4; abundance: few; d_gene: NA; j_gene: TRBJ2-7; CDR3nt: TGTGCCAGCAGTCGGACTACGGTGGGCCACCACGAGCAGTACTTC; CDR3aa: CASSRTTVGHHEQYF
v_gene: TRBV12-3/TRBV12-4; abundance: NA; d_gene: NA; j_gene: TRBJ1-4; CDR3nt: TGTGCCAGCAGTTTAGCCTCGGGGGACGGGGGTGAAAAACTGTTTTTT; CDR3aa: CASSLASGDGGEKLFF
v_gene: TRBV6-1; abundance: few; d_gene: TRBD1; j_gene: TRBJ1-2; CDR3nt: TGTGCCAGCAGTGGTCGACAGGGGACGGATGGCTACACCTTC; CDR3aa: CASSGRQGTDGYTF
v_gene: TRBV6-1; abundance: NA; d_gene: NA; j_gene: TRBJ1-2; CDR3nt: TGTGCCAGCAGCCGAAATCACTTCGGCAGGGATACTTCTAACTATGGCTACACCTTC; CDR3aa: CASSRNHFGRDTSNYGYTF
v_gene: TRBV10-3; abundance: NA; d_gene: NA; j_gene: TRBJ1-2; CDR3nt: TGTGCCATCAGGCCCTCGACAGGTGACATGTATGGCTACACCTTC; CDR3aa: CAIRPSTGDMYGYTF
v_gene: TRBV7-7; abundance: NA; d_gene: TRBD1; j_gene: TRBJ2-1; CDR3nt: TGTGCCAGCAGCTCCACCGGGGACAGGGGCAATGAGCAGTTCTTC; CDR3aa: CASSSTGDRGNEQFF
v_gene: TRBV7-9; abundance: NA; d_gene: NA; j_gene: TRBJ1-2; CDR3nt: TGTGCCAGCAGCTTAGAGCTGGTCAGGGGAGACTATGGCTACACCTTC; CDR3aa: CASSLELVRGDYGYTF
v_gene: TRBV20-1; abundance: few; d_gene: TRBD2; j_gene: TRBJ2-2; CDR3nt: TGCAGTGCTTCCGGACTAAGCGGGGGGGCCGTCGGGGAGCTGTTTTTT; CDR3aa: CSASGLSGGAVGELFF
v_gene: TRBV5-1; abundance: NA; d_gene: TRBD2; j_gene: TRBJ2-3; CDR3nt: TGCGCCAGCAGCTTGATCCTAGCGGGAGCGGGCACAGATACGCAGTATTTT; CDR3aa: CASSLILAGAGTDTQYF
v_gene: TRBV20-1; abundance: many; d_gene: TRBD1; j_gene: TRBJ2-4; CDR3nt: TGCAGTGCTCAACCCCCCGGGACAGGGAGAAACATTCAGTACTTC; CDR3aa: CSAQPPGTGRNIQYF
v_gene: TRBV6-1; abundance: NA; d_gene: TRBD2; j_gene: TRBJ2-2; CDR3nt: TGTGCCAGCATCGGGAGGGATAGGGCCGGGGAGCTGTTTTTT; CDR3aa: CASIGRDRAGELFF
v_gene: TRBV5-6; abundance: NA; d_gene: NA; j_gene: TRBJ2-5; CDR3nt: TGTGCCAGCAGCTTGTACGGACGGCCAGAGACCCAGTACTTC; CDR3aa: CASSLYGRPETQYF